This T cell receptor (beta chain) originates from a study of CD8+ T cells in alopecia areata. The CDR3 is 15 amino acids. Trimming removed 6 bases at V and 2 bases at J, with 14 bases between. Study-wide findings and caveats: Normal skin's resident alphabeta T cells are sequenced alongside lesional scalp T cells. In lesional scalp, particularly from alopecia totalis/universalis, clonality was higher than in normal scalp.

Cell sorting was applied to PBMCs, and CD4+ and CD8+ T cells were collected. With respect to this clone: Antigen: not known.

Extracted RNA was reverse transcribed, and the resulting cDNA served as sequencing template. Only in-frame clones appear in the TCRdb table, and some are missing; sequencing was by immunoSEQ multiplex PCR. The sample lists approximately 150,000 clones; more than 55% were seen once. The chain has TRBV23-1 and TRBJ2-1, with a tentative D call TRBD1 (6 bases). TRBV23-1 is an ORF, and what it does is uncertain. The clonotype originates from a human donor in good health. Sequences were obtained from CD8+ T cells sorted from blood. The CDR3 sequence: CASSRPDSAYNEQFF. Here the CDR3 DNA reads TGCGCCAGCAGCCGACCGGACAGCGCCTACAATGAGCAGTTCTTC.